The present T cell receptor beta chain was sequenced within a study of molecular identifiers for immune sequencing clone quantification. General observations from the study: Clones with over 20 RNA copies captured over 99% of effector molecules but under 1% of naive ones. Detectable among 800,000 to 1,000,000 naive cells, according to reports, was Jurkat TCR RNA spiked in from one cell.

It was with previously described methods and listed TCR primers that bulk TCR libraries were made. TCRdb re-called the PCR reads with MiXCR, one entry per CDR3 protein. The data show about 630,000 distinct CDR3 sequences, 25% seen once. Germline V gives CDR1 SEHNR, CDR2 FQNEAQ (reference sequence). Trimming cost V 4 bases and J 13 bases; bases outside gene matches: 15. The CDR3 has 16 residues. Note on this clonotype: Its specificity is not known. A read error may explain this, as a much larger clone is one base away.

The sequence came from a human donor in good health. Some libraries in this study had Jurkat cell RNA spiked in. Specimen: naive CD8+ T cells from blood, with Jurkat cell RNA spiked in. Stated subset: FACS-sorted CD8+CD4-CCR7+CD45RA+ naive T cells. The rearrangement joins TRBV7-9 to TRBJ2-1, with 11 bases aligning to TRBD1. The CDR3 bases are TGTGCCAGCAGCTCACAGGACAGGGGGCGCCAAGAGACCCAGTTCTTC. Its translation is CASSSQDRGRQETQFF.